This T cell receptor (beta chain) was identified during a study of blood T cell repertoires in COVID-19. The V gene's germline CDR1 is SGHKS and CDR2 YYEKEE (reference sequence). The CDR3 is made up of 14 amino acids. V lost 5 bases, J lost 8 bases, and 10 bases stayed unmatched. Some clones are missing from TCRdb's copy, which holds only in-frame ones; the method was immunoSEQ multiplex PCR. The sample has some 270,000 clones; around 88% are singletons. The sequenced sample consisted of peripheral blood. The TCR was taken from a woman aged 80 or older with COVID-19, enrolled during active disease. This rearrangement joins TRBV5-5 to TRBJ2-1; 7 nucleotides agree with TRBD2. The CDR3 bases are TGTGCCAGCAGTTTCCGGGACTACTTAGATGAGCAGTTCTTC. Protein: CASSFRDYLDEQFF.